This T cell receptor (beta chain) was recorded in a study of glioma-infiltrating T cells after dendritic cell vaccination. The sample's time point: after dendritic cell vaccination, including at tumor progression/relapse. No glioblastoma patient carried an isocitrate dehydrogenase mutation. Before vaccination, two weeks after the third vaccination, and at progression, PBMC were collected. Assay: immunoSEQ multiplex PCR; the TCRdb copy retains only in-frame clones and omits some. The profile shows 85,000 to 100,000 clones, 70% to 90% of them singletons. The starting material was blood, obtained after dendritic cell vaccination. This clonotype originated in a human donor with glioblastoma.

The CDR3 DNA follows: TGTGCCAGCTCGTTCGGACAGGGGACCTATGGCTACACCTTC. This gives the protein CASSFGQGTYGYTF. J is TRBJ1-2 and V is TRBV5-6; TRBD1 agrees at 9 bases. With V trimmed by 7 bases and J by 4 bases, 8 bases remained unmatched. Germline CDR1 and CDR2: SGHDT and YYEEEE. This CDR3 comprises 14 residues.